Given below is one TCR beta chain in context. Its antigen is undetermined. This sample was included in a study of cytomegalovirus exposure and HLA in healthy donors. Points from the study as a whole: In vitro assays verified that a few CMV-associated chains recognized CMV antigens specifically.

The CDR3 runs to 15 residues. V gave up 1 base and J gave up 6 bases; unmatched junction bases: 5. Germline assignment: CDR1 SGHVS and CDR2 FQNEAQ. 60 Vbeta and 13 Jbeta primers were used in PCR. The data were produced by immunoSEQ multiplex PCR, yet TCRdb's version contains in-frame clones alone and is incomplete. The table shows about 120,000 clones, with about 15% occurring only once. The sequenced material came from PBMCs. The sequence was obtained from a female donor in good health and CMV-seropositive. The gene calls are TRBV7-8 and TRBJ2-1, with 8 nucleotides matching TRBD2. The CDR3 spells CASSLGAGVFNEQFF. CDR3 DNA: TGTGCCAGCAGCTTAGGAGCGGGAGTATTCAATGAGCAGTTCTTC.